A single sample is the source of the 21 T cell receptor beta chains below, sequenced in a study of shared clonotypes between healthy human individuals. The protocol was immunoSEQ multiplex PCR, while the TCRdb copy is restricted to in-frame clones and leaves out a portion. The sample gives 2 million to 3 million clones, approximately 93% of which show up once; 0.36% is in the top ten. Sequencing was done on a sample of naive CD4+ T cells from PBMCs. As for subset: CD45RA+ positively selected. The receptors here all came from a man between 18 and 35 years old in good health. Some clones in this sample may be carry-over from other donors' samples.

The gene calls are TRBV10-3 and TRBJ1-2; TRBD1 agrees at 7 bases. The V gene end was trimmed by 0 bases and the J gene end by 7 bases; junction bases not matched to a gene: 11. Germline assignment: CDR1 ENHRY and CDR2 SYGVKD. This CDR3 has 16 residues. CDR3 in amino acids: CAISESTRAGGGGYTF. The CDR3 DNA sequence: TGTGCCATCAGTGAGTCGACTCGGGCAGGGGGAGGTGGCTACACCTTC.

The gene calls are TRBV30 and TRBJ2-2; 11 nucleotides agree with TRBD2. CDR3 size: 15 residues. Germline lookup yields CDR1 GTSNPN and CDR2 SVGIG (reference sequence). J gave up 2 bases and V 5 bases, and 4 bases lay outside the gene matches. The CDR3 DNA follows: TGTGCCTGGCTGACTAGCGGGGTTAACACCGGGGAGCTGTTTTTT. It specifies CAWLTSGVNTGELFF. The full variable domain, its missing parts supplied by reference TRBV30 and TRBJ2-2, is SQTIHQWPATLVQPVGSPLSLECTVEGTSNPNLYWYRQAAGRGLQLLFYSVGIGQISSEVPQNLSASRPQDRQFILSSKKLLLSDSGFYLCAWLTSGVNTGELFFGEGSRLTVL.

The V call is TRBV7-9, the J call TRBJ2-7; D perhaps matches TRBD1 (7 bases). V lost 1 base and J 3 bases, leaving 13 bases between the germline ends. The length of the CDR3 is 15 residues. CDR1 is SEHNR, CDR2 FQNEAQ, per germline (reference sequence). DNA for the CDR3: TGTGCCAGCAGCTTAGAGGGCAGGGGGGTCTACGAGCAGTACTTC. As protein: CASSLEGRGVYEQYF.

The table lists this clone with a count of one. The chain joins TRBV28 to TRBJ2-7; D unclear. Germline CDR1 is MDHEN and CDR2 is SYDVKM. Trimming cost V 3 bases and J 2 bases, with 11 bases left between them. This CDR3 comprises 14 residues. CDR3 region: CASSFRSTTYEQYF. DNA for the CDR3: TGTGCCAGCAGTTTTCGGTCCACAACCTACGAGCAGTACTTC.

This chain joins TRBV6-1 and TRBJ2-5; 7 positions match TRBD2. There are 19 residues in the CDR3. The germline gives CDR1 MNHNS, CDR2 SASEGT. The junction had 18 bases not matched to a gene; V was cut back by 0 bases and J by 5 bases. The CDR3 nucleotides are TGTGCCAGCAGTGAAGCGCTTCGGGGTGGATCGGGAGGTGGGGAGACCCAGTACTTC. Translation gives CASSEALRGGSGGGETQYF.

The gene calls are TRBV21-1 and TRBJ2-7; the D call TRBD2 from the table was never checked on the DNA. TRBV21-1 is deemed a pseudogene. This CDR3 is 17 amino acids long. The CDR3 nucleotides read TGTGCCAGCACCATAACCGGGACTAGCGGGAGCACCTACGAGCAGTACTTC. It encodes CASTITGTSGSTYEQYF.

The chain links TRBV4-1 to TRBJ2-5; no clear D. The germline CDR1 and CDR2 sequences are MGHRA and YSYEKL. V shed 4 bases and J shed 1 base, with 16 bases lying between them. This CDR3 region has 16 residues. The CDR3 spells CASSLDLTEFQETQYF. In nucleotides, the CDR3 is TGCGCCAGCAGCCTCGACCTAACAGAGTTCCAAGAGACCCAGTACTTC.

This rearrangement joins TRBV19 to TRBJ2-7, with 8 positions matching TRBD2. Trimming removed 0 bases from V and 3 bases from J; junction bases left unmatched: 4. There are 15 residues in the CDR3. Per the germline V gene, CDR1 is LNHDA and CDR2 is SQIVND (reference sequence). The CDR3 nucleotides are TGTGCCAGTAGTATAGAACCGGGAGGGAGCTACGAGCAGTACTTC. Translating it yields CASSIEPGGSYEQYF.

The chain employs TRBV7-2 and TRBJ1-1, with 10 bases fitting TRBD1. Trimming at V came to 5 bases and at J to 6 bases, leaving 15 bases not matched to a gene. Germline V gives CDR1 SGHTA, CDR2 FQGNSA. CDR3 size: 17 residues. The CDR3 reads CASSATGTGALPAEAFF. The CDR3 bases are TGTGCCAGCAGCGCTACCGGGACAGGGGCGCTACCAGCTGAAGCTTTCTTT.

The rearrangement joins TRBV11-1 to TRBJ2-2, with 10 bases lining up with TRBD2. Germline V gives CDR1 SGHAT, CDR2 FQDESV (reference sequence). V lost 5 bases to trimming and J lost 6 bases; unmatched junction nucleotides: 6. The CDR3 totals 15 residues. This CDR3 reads CASSELAGFPGELFF. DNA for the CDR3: TGTGCCAGCAGCGAACTAGCGGGGTTTCCCGGGGAGCTGTTTTTT.

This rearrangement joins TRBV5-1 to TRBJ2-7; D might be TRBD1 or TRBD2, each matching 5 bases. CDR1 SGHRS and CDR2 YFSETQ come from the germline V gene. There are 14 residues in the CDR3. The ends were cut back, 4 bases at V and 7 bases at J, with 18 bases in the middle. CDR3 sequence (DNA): TGCGCCAGCAGCCTGGACCGGCCTGAGGGGGAGCAGTACTTC. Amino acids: CASSLDRPEGEQYF.

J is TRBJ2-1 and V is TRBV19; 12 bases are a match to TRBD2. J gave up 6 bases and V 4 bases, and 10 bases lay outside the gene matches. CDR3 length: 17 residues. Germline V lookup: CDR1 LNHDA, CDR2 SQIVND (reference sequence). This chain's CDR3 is CASSNAPLAGGINEQFF. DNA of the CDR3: TGTGCCAGTAGTAACGCCCCGCTAGCGGGAGGGATCAATGAGCAGTTCTTC.

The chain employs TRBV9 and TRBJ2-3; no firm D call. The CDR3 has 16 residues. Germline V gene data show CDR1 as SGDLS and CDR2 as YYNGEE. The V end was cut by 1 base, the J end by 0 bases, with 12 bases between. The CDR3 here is CASSVSLGLSTDTQYF. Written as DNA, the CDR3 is TGTGCCAGCAGCGTAAGTCTGGGTCTGAGCACAGATACGCAGTATTTT.

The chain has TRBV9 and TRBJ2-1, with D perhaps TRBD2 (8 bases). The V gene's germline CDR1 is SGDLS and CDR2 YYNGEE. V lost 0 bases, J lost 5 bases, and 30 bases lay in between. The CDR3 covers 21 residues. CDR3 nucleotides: TGTGCCAGCAGCGTAGATCGGACAGGCGCCCTCCTAGCGGGTAGCCACAATGAGCAGTTCTTC. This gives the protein CASSVDRTGALLAGSHNEQFF.

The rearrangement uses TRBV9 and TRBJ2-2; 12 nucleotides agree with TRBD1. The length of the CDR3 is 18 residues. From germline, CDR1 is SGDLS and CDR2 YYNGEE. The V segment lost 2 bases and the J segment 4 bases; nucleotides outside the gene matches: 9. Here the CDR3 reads CASSVGTGGLSSTGELFF. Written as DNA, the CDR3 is TGTGCCAGCAGCGTCGGGACAGGGGGCCTTTCATCCACCGGGGAGCTGTTTTTT.

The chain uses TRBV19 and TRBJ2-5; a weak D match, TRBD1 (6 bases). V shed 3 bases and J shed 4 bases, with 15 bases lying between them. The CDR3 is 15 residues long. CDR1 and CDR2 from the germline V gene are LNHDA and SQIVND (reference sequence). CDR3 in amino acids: CASSISDSNRETQYF. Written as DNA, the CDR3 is TGTGCCAGTAGTATTTCGGACAGCAACCGAGAGACCCAGTACTTC. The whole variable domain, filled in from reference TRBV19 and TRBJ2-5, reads DGGITQSPKYLFRKEGQNVTLSCEQNLNHDAMYWYRQDPGQGLRLIYYSQIVNDFQKGDIAEGYSVSREKKESFPLTVTSAQKNPTAFYLCASSISDSNRETQYFGPGTRLLVL.

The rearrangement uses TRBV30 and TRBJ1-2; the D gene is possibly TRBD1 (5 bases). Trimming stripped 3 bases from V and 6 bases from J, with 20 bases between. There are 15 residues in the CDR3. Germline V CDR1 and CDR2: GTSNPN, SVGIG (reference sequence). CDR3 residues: CAWRGTGGMPDGYTF. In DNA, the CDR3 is TGTGCCTGGAGGGGGACTGGAGGAATGCCGGATGGCTACACCTTC. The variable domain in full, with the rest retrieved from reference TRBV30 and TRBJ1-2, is SQTIHQWPATLVQPVGSPLSLECTVEGTSNPNLYWYRQAAGRGLQLLFYSVGIGQISSEVPQNLSASRPQDRQFILSSKKLLLSDSGFYLCAWRGTGGMPDGYTFGSGTRLTVV.

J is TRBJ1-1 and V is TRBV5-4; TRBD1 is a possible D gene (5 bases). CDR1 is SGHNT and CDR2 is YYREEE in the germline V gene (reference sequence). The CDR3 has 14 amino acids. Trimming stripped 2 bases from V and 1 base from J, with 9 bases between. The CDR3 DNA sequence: TGTGCCAGCAGCTTCCCCGGGGGGAACACTGAAGCTTTCTTT. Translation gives CASSFPGGNTEAFF.

The CDR3 DNA reads TGTGCCAGCAGGTTCACCGGGACAGGGGGCACTGAAGCTTTCTTT. Translating gives CASRFTGTGGTEAFF. V gene TRBV11-2 combines with J gene TRBJ1-1, with TRBD1 identical over 11 bases. This CDR3 has 15 residues. The germline CDR1 and CDR2 sequences are SGHAT and FQNNGV. With V trimmed by 6 bases and J by 4 bases, 7 bases remained unmatched.

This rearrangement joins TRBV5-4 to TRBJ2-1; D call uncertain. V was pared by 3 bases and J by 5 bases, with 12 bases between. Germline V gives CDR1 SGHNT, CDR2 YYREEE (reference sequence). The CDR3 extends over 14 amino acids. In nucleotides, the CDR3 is TGTGCCAGCAGCTCCCCTAAAGGGAACAATGAGCAGTTCTTC. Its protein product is CASSSPKGNNEQFF.

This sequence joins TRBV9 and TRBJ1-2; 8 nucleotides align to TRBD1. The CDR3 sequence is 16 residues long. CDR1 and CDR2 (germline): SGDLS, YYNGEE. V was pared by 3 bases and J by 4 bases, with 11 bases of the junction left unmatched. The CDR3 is CASSEHGAGGTYGYTF. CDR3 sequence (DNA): TGTGCCAGCAGCGAACATGGAGCAGGGGGCACCTATGGCTACACCTTC. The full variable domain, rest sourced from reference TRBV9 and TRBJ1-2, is DSGVTQTPKHLITATGQRVTLRCSPRSGDLSVYWYQQSLDQGLQFLIQYYNGEERAKGNILERFSAQQFPDLHSELNLSSLELGDSALYFCASSEHGAGGTYGYTFGSGTRLTVV.